These T cell receptor beta chains were read from a single sample in a study of blood T cell repertoires in COVID-19. Repertoires were generated with immunoSEQ multiplex PCR, while TCRdb's copy carries only in-frame clones and drops some. The sample yields about 36,000 clones, less than 95% seen once. The sequenced material came from peripheral blood. These receptors originate from a human donor in a cohort sampled during active COVID-19. The CDR3 runs from the conserved cysteine through the conserved F or W. Each record gives: J gene, D gene, V gene, CDR3 protein, CDR3 DNA. D genes are given only for firm matches.

j_gene: TRBJ2-7; d_gene: TRBD1; v_gene: TRBV15; CDR3aa: CATSRGNSRDRAYEQYF; CDR3nt: TGTGCCACCAGCAGAGGAAATTCCCGGGACAGGGCCTACGAGCAGTACTTC
j_gene: TRBJ2-5; d_gene: TRBD1; v_gene: TRBV18; CDR3aa: CASSPKIGTGTQETQYF; CDR3nt: TGTGCCAGCTCACCCAAGATTGGGACAGGGACTCAAGAGACCCAGTACTTC
j_gene: TRBJ2-1; d_gene: .; v_gene: TRBV19; CDR3aa: CASSMPYSYNEQFF; CDR3nt: TGTGCCAGTAGTATGCCCTATTCCTACAATGAGCAGTTCTTC
j_gene: TRBJ2-5; d_gene: .; v_gene: TRBV9; CDR3aa: CASSVGDSGSTQYF; CDR3nt: TGTGCCAGCAGCGTTGGTGATAGCGGCTCGACCCAGTACTTC
j_gene: TRBJ1-4; d_gene: .; v_gene: TRBV5-1; CDR3aa: CASSAGTVEKLFF; CDR3nt: TGCGCCAGCAGCGCGGGGACCGTAGAAAAACTGTTTTTT
j_gene: TRBJ2-1; d_gene: TRBD2; v_gene: TRBV6-5; CDR3aa: CASSRLGSGRQFF; CDR3nt: TGTGCCAGCAGCCGTCTTGGTAGCGGGAGACAGTTCTTC
j_gene: TRBJ2-3; d_gene: .; v_gene: TRBV7-2; CDR3aa: CASSSGRGSTDTQYF; CDR3nt: TGTGCCAGCAGTTCAGGGAGGGGGAGCACAGATACGCAGTATTTT
j_gene: TRBJ2-3; d_gene: .; v_gene: TRBV29-1; CDR3aa: CSVEAGSTDTQYF; CDR3nt: TGCAGCGTTGAGGCCGGGAGCACAGATACGCAGTATTTT
j_gene: TRBJ2-5; d_gene: TRBD2; v_gene: TRBV6-2/TRBV6-3; CDR3aa: CASSPRNRPAGVVKTQYF; CDR3nt: TGTGCCAGCAGCCCCCGTAACCGACCAGCGGGAGTAGTGAAGACCCAGTACTTC
j_gene: TRBJ2-1; d_gene: TRBD2; v_gene: TRBV30; CDR3aa: CAWSVASGSYNEQFF; CDR3nt: TGTGCCTGGAGTGTAGCTAGCGGCTCCTACAATGAGCAGTTCTTC